The subject of this entry is one TCR beta chain. As yet, its antigen is unknown. The sample originates from a study of shared clonotypes between healthy human individuals. Whole-study findings and limits: Genetic and exposure-history diversity was limited by the small donor number.

Sequencing used immunoSEQ multiplex PCR; TCRdb keeps in-frame clones, though not all of them. The table has about 460,000 clones, roughly 80% seen once. V was trimmed by 3 bases and J by 4 bases, leaving 9 bases between them. This CDR3 region has 13 residues. CDR1 is ENHRY, CDR2 SYGVKD, per germline. This TCR came from a woman aged 40-49 years in good health. Some clones in this sample may be carry-over from other donors' samples. The V call is TRBV10-3, the J call TRBJ1-2; D may be TRBD1 (6 bases). The material sequenced was PBMCs. The CDR3 bases are TGTGCCATCAGTGAATGGACAGTCTATGGCTACACCTTC. It yields the protein CAISEWTVYGYTF.